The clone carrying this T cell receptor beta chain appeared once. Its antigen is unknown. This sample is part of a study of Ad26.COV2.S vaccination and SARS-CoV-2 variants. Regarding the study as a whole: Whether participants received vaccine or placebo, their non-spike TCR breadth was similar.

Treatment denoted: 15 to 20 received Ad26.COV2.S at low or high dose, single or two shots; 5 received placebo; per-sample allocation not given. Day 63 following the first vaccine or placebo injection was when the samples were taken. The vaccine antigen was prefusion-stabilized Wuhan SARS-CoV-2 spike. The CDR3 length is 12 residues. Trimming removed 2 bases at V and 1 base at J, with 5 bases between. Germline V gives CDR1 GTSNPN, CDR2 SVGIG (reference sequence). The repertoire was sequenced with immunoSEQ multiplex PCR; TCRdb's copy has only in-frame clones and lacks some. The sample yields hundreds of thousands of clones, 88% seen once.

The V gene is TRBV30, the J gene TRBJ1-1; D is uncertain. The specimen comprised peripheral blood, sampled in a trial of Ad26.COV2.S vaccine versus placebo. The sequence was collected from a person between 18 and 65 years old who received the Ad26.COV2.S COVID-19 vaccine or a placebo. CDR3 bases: TGTGCCTGGAGTCCCGCGAACACTGAAGCTTTCTTT. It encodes CAWSPANTEAFF.